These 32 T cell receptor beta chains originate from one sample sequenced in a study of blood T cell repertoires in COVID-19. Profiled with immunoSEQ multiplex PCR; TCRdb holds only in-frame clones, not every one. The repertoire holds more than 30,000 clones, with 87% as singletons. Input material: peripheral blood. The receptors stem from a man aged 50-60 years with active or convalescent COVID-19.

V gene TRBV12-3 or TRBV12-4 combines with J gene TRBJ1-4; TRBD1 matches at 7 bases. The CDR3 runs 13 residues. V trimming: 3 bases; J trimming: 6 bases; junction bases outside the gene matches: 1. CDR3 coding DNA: TGTGCCAGCAGTTTGGACAGGCATGAAAAACTGTTTTTT. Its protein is CASSLDRHEKLFF.

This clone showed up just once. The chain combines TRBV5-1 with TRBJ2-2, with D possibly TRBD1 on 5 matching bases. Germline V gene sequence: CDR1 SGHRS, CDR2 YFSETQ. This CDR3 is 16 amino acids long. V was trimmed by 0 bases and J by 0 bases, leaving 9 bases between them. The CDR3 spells CASSLGQSANTGELFF. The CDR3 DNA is TGCGCCAGCAGCTTGGGACAGTCGGCGAACACCGGGGAGCTGTTTTTT.

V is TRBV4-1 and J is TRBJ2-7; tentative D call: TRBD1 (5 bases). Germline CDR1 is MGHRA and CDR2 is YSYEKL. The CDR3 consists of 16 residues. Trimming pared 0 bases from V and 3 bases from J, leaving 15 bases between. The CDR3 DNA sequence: TGCGCCAGCAGCCAAGAAGCGTTTAGGGGTGGCTACGAGCAGTACGTC. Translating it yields CASSQEAFRGGYEQYV.

The CDR3 DNA is TGTGCCAGCAGCCTTAGCGGAGATACCTACAATGAGCAGTTCTTC. Protein sequence: CASSLSGDTYNEQFF. The rearrangement uses TRBV11-2 and TRBJ2-1; a possible D gene is TRBD2 (6 bases). Germline CDR1 is SGHAT and CDR2 is FQNNGV. V lost 5 bases to trimming and J lost 2 bases, with 13 bases between them. The CDR3 is made up of 15 amino acids.

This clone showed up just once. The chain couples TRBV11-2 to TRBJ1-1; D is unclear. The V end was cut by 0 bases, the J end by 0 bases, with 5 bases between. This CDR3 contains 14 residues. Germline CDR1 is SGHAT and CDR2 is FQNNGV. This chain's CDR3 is CASSLDPVNTEAFF. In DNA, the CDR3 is TGTGCCAGCAGCTTAGATCCGGTGAACACTGAAGCTTTCTTT.

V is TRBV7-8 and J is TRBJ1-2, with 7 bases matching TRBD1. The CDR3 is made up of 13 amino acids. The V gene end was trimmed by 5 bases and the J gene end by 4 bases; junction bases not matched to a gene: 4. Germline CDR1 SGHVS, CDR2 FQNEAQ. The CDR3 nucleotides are TGTGCCAGCAGCGCGACAGGGAGCTATGGCTACACCTTC. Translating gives CASSATGSYGYTF. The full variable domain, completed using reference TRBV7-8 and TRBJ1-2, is GAGVSQSPRYKVAKRGQDVALRCDPISGHVSLFWYQQALGQGPEFLTYFQNEAQLDKSGLPSDRFFAERPEGSVSTLKIQRTQQEDSAVYLCASSATGSYGYTFGSGTRLTVV.

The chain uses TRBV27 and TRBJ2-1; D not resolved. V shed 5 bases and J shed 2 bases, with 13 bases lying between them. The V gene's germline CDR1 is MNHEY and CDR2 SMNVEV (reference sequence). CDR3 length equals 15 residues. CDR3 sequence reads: CASSLTPRPYNEQFF. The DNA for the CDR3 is TGTGCCAGCAGTCTTACGCCGCGGCCCTACAATGAGCAGTTCTTC.

CDR3 sequence (DNA): TGTGCCAGCAGGGGGGCGGGACAGGGGGCGGCCAGCTACACCTTC. It translates to CASRGAGQGAASYTF. The chain combines TRBV6-5 with TRBJ1-2, with TRBD1 matching over 12 bases. The germline CDR1 and CDR2 sequences are MNHEY and SVGAGI. The CDR3 has 15 residues. J lost 9 bases, V lost 6 bases, and 11 bases had no gene match.

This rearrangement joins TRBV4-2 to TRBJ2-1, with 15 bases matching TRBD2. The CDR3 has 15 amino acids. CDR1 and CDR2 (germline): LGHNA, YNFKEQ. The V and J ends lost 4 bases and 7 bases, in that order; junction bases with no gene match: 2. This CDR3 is CASSRTSGGANEQFF. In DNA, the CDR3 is TGTGCCAGCAGCCGGACTAGCGGGGGGGCAAATGAGCAGTTCTTC.

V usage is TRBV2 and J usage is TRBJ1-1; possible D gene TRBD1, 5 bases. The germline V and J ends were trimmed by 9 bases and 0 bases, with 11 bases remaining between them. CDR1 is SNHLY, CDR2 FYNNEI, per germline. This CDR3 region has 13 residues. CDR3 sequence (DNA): TGTGCCAGGTCTCAGGGAATGAACACTGAAGCTTTCTTT. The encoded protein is CARSQGMNTEAFF.

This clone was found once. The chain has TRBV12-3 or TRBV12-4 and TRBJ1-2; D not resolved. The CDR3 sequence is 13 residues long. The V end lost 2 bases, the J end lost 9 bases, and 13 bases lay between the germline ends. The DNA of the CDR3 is TGTGCCAGCAGTTTAAATGTGGGGAGCAGCTACACCTTC. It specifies CASSLNVGSSYTF.

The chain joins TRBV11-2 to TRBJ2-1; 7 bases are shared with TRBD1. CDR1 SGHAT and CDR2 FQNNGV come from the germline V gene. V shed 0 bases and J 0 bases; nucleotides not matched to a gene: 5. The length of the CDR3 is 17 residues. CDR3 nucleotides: TGTGCCAGCAGCTTAGAATGGGCAGGGGGCTCCTACAATGAGCAGTTCTTC. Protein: CASSLEWAGGSYNEQFF.

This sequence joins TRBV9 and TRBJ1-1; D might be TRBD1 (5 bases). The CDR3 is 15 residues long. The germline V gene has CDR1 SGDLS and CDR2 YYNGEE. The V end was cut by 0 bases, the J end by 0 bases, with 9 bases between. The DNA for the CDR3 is TGTGCCAGCAGCGTAGGGGGCAGAGTGAACACTGAAGCTTTCTTT. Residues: CASSVGGRVNTEAFF. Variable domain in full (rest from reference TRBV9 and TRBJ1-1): DSGVTQTPKHLITATGQRVTLRCSPRSGDLSVYWYQQSLDQGLQFLIQYYNGEERAKGNILERFSAQQFPDLHSELNLSSLELGDSALYFCASSVGGRVNTEAFFGQGTRLTVV.

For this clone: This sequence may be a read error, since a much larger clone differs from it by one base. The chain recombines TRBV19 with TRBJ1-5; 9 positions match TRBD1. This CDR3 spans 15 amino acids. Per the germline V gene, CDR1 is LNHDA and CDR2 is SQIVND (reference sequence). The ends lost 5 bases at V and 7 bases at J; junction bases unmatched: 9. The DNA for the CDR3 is TGTGCCAGTAGTCTCGCACAGGGGGCAGGCCAGCCCCAGCATTTT. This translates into CASSLAQGAGQPQHF.

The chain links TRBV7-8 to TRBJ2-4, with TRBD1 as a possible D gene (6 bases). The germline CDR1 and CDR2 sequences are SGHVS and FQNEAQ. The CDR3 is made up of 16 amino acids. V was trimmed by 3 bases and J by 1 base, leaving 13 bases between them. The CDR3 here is CASSLGGQGAKNIQYF. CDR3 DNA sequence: TGTGCCAGCAGCTTGGGTGGGCAGGGGGCCAAAAACATTCAGTACTTC.

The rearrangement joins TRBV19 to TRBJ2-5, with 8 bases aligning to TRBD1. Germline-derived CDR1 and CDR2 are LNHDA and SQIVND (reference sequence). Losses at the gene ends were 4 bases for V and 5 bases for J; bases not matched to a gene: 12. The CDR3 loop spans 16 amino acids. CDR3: CASSTPGQGARETQYF. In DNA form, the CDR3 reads TGTGCCAGTAGTACCCCTGGACAGGGAGCCCGCGAGACCCAGTACTTC.

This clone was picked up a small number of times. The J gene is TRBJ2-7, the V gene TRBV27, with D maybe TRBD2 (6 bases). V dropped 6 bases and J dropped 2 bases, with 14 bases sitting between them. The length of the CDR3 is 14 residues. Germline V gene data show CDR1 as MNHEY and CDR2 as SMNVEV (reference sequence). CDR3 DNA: TGTGCCAGCAGCCCCCGCGGGGCCGCCTACGAGCAGTACTTC. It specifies CASSPRGAAYEQYF.

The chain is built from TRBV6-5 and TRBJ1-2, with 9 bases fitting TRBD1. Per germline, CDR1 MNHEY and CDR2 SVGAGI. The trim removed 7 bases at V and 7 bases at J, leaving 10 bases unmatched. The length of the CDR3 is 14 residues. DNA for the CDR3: TGTGCCAGCACGGACCCCGGGACAGGGTTTGGCTACACCTTC. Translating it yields CASTDPGTGFGYTF.

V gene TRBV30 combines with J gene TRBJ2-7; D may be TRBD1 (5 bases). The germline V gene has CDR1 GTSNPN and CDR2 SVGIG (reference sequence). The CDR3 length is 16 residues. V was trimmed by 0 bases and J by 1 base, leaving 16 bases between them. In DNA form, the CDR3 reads TGTGCCTGGAGTGTAGGGGCCAGAAAATTATCCTACGAGCAGTACTTC. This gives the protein CAWSVGARKLSYEQYF.

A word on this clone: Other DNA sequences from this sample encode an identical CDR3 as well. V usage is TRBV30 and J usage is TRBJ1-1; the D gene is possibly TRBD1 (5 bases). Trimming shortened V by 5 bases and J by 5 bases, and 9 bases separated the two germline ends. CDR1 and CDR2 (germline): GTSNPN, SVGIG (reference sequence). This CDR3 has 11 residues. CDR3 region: CAWARGTEAFF. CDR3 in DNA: TGTGCCTGGGCCCGGGGGACTGAAGCTTTCTTT. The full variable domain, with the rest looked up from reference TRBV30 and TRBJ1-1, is SQTIHQWPATLVQPVGSPLSLECTVEGTSNPNLYWYRQAAGRGLQLLFYSVGIGQISSEVPQNLSASRPQDRQFILSSKKLLLSDSGFYLCAWARGTEAFFGQGTRLTVV.

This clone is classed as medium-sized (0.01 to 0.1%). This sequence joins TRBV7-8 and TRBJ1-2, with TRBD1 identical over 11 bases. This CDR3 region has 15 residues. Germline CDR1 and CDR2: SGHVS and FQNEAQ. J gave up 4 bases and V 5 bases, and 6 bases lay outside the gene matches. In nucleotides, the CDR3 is TGTGCCAGCAGCCTTTCAGGGACAGGGGGCTATGGCTACACCTTC. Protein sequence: CASSLSGTGGYGYTF.

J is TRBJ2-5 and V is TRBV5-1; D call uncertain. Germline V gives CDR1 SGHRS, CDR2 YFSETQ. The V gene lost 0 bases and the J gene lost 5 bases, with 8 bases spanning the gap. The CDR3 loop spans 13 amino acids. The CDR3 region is CASSLGYSETQYF. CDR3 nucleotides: TGCGCCAGCAGCTTGGGGTATAGCGAGACCCAGTACTTC.

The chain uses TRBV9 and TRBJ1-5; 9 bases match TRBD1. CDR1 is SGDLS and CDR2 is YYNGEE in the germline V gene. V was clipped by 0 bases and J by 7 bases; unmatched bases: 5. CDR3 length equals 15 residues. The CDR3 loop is CASSVGRDRDQPQHF. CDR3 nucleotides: TGTGCCAGCAGCGTAGGTAGGGACAGGGACCAGCCCCAGCATTTT. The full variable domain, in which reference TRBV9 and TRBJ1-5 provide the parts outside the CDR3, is DSGVTQTPKHLITATGQRVTLRCSPRSGDLSVYWYQQSLDQGLQFLIQYYNGEERAKGNILERFSAQQFPDLHSELNLSSLELGDSALYFCASSVGRDRDQPQHFGDGTRLSIL.

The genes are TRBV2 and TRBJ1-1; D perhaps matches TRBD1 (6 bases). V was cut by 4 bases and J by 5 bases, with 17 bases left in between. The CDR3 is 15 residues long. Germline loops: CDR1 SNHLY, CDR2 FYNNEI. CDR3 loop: CASSVRGAHGTEAFF. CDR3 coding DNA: TGTGCCAGCAGTGTCCGGGGGGCCCACGGGACTGAAGCTTTCTTT.

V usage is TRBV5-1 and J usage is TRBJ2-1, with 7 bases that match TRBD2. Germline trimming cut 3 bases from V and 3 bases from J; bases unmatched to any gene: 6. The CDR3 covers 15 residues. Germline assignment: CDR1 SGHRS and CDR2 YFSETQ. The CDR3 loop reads CASSSSGTDYNEQFF. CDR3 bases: TGCGCCAGCAGCTCCAGCGGGACGGACTACAATGAGCAGTTCTTC.

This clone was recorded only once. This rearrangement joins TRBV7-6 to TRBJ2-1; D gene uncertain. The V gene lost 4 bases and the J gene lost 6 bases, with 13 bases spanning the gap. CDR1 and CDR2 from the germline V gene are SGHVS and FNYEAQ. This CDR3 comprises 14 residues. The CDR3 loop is CASSSPYPSNEQFF. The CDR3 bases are TGTGCCAGCAGCTCCCCTTACCCTAGCAATGAGCAGTTCTTC.

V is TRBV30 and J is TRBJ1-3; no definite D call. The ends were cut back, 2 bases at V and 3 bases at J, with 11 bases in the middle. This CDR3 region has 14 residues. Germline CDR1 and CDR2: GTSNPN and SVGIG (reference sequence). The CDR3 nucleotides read TGTGCCTGGAGTTCAGGATTGGGTGGAAACACCATATATTTT. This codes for CAWSSGLGGNTIYF.

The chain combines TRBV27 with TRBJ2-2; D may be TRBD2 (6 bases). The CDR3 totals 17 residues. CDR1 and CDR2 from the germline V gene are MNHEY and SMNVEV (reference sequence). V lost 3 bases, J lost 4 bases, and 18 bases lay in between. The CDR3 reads CASSLSARGLGTGELFF. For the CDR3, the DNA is TGTGCCAGCAGTTTGAGCGCAAGGGGACTGGGCACCGGGGAGCTGTTTTTT.

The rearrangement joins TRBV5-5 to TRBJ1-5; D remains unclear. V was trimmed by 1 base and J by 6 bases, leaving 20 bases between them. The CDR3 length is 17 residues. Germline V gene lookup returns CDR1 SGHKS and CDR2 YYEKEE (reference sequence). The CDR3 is CASSLSLAVLGPQPQHF. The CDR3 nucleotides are TGTGCCAGCAGCTTGTCGTTGGCGGTGCTCGGTCCTCAGCCCCAGCATTTT. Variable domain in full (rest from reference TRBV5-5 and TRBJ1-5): DAGVTQSPTHLIKTRGQQVTLRCSPISGHKSVSWYQQVLGQGPQFIFQYYEKEERGRGNFPDRFSARQFPNYSSELNVNALLLGDSALYLCASSLSLAVLGPQPQHFGDGTRLSIL.

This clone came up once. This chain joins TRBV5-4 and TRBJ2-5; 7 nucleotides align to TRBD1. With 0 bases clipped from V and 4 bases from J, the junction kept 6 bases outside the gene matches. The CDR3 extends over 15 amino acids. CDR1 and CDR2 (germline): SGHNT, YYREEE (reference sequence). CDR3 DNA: TGTGCCAGCAGCTTGGACAGGGGCCTCGGAGAGACCCAGTACTTC. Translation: CASSLDRGLGETQYF.

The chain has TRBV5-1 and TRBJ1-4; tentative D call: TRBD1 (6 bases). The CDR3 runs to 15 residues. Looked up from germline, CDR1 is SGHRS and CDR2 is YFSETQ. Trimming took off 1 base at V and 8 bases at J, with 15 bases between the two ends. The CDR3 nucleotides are TGCGCCAGCAGCTTGACTGGGGGCTCGGGGGAAAAACTGTTTTTT. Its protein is CASSLTGGSGEKLFF.

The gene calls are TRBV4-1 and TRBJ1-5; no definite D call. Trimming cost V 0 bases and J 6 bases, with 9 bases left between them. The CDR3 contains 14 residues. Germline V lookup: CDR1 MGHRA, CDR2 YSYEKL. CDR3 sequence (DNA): TGCGCCAGCAGCCAAGATGTCAGAACTCAGCCCCAGCATTTT. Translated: CASSQDVRTQPQHF.